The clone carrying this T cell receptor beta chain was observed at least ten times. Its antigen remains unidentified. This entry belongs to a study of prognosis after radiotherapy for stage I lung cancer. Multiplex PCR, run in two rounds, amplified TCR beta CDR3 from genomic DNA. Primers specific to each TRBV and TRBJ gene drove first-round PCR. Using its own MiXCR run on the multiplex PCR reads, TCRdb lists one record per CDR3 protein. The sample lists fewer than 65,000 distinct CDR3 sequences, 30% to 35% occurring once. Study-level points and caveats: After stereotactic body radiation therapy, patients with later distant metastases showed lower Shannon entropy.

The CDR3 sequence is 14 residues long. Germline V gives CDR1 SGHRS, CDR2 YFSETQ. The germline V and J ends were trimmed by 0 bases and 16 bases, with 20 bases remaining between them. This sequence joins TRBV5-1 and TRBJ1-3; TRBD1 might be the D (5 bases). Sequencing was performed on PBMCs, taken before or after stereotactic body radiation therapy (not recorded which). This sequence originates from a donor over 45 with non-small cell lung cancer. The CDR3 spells CASSLESPGGAAYF. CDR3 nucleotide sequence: TGCGCCAGCAGCTTGGAGTCTCCAGGAGGGGCGGCTTATTTT.